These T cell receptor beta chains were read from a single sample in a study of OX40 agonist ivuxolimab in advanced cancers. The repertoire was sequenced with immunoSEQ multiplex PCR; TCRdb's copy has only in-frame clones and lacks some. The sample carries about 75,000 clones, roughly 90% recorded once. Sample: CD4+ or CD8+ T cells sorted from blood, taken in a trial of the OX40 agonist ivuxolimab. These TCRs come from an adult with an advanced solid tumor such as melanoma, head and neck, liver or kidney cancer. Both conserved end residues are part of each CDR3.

CASSSGLAGGSDTQYF,TRBJ2-3,TRBV5-1
CASSPGGWSNQPQHF,TRBJ1-5,TRBV27
CASSPETGGSPLHF,TRBJ1-6,TRBV9
CASSQNPSDIYGYTF,TRBJ1-2,TRBV4-3
CAISTLGDREGHTEAFF,TRBJ1-1,TRBV10-3
CASSQAPGDFYNEQFF,TRBJ2-1,TRBV4-3
CASSLDGHYEQYF,TRBJ2-7,TRBV7-2
CASLYDRGSTDTQYF,TRBJ2-3,TRBV6-1
CASSTRTGGDEQYF,TRBJ2-7,TRBV6-5
CASSLGGRTGYNEQFF,TRBJ2-1,TRBV5-4
CASRPFGTGNQPQHF,TRBJ1-5,TRBV6-5
CASSRLMNTGELFF,TRBJ2-2,TRBV14
CASSSRREGKETQYF,TRBJ2-5,TRBV7-9
CASSFGGGTEAFF,TRBJ1-1,TRBV7-2
CASSIGASDPYEQYF,TRBJ2-7,TRBV19
CASSSWGVSELFF,TRBJ2-2,TRBV5-4
CASRGNWYEQYF,TRBJ2-7,TRBV6-1
CASSPQPLRQGASLNF,TRBJ2-7,TRBV27
CASSDSSGGGADTQYF,TRBJ2-3,TRBV6-4
CASSSTLASEQFF,TRBJ2-1,TRBV6-5
CASSLKKWGRGSYNSPLHF,TRBJ1-6,TRBV27
CASSRGRPPYEQYF,TRBJ2-7,TRBV6-5
CASSPGQTRDYEQYF,TRBJ2-7,TRBV5-4
CASSPQSGSRETQYF,TRBJ2-5,TRBV18
CASSSPPGMNSPLHF,TRBJ1-6,TRBV28
CASSGSALTEQYF,TRBJ2-7,TRBV10-1
CASSYSATGELFF,TRBJ2-2,TRBV6-6
CASSFQAGGPTDTQYF,TRBJ2-3,TRBV28
CASSGDEKLFF,TRBJ1-4,TRBV2
CSVGGTVDYGYTF,TRBJ1-2,TRBV29-1
CASTQRQGSQPQHF,TRBJ1-5,TRBV6-6
CASSLGGQRSAYEQYF,TRBJ2-7,TRBV5-1
CASSLDRSSPLHF,TRBJ1-6,TRBV13
CASSRQQGGSTDTQYF,TRBJ2-3,TRBV7-8
CASRDSFLEAFF,TRBJ1-1,TRBV19
CASSPPGQYQETQYF,TRBJ2-5,TRBV18
CASSLGTPYNEQFF,TRBJ2-1,TRBV5-1
CAISESTSTDTQYF,TRBJ2-3,TRBV10-3
CASSLVSAGSDEQYF,TRBJ2-7,TRBV18
CASSSRTSLETQYF,TRBJ2-5,TRBV11-2
CASSSRQGSETQYF,TRBJ2-5,TRBV5-1
CASRTVGTEAFF,TRBJ1-1,TRBV19
CASSQDSGQRNYGYTF,TRBJ1-2,TRBV4-3
CASSQKGMQQGQPQHF,TRBJ1-5,TRBV16
CASSPQSGRTDTQYF,TRBJ2-3,TRBV7-2
CSARAQETQYF,TRBJ2-5,TRBV20-1
CASSRETSTDTQYF,TRBJ2-3,TRBV5-1
CAISPGQGNTGELFF,TRBJ2-2,TRBV10-3
CAIAKDRANTEAFF,TRBJ1-1,TRBV10-3
CASSSHPRVKETQYF,TRBJ2-5,TRBV28
CASSLGRSQETQYF,TRBJ2-5,TRBV11-1
CASSSSPGGNEKLFF,TRBJ1-4,TRBV9
CASSLLSYTGELFF,TRBJ2-2,TRBV7-6
CASSWTTSYEQYF,TRBJ2-7,TRBV7-2